The following is a T cell receptor (beta chain) sequence with its context. Its antigen remains unknown. Carried by the TCR beta cDNA libraries were unique molecular identifiers. T cells, roughly 0.95 to 10 million of them, yielded some 500,000 cDNA molecules. TCRdb analysed the PCR reads with MiXCR anew, one entry per CDR3 protein. Of 740,000 or so distinct CDR3 sequences in the sample, approximately 50% were seen once. The data derive from a study of post-analysis software for immune sequencing data. Turning to the study itself: Several disease courses (relapsing-remitting, secondary progressive and progressive-relapsing) of multiple sclerosis were included. Study-wide results and limits: With F measure, samples from one preparation batch clustered together strongly. Several TRBV segments occurring more often in patients than controls included TRBV5-6, TRBV5-1 and TRBV20-1. Multiple sclerosis patients showed significantly lower normalized Chao1 diversity than controls did.

Germline CDR1 reads MNHNS; CDR2 reads SASEGT. Trimming cost V 2 bases and J 0 bases, with 11 bases left between them. This CDR3 has 16 residues. The chain uses TRBV6-1 and TRBJ1-5; a possible D gene is TRBD1 (5 bases). This TCR came from a girl between 5 and 17 years old with multiple sclerosis. Sequenced sample: blood. The CDR3 region is CASSESTGVSNQPQHF. CDR3 coding DNA: TGTGCCAGCAGTGAATCAACAGGAGTTAGCAATCAGCCCCAGCATTTT.